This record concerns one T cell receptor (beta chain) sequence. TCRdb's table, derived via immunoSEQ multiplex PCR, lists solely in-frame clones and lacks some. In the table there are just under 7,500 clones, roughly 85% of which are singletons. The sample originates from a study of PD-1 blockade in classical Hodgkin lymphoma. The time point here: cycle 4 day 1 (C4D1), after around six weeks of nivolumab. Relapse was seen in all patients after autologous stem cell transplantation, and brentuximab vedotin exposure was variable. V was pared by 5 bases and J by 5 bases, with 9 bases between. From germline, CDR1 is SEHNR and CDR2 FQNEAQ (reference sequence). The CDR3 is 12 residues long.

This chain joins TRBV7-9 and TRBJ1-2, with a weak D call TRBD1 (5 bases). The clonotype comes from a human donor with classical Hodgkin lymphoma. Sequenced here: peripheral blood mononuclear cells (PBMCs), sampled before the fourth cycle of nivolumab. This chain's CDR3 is CASSPGEYGYTF. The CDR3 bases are TGTGCCAGCAGCCCGGGGGAGTATGGCTACACCTTC.